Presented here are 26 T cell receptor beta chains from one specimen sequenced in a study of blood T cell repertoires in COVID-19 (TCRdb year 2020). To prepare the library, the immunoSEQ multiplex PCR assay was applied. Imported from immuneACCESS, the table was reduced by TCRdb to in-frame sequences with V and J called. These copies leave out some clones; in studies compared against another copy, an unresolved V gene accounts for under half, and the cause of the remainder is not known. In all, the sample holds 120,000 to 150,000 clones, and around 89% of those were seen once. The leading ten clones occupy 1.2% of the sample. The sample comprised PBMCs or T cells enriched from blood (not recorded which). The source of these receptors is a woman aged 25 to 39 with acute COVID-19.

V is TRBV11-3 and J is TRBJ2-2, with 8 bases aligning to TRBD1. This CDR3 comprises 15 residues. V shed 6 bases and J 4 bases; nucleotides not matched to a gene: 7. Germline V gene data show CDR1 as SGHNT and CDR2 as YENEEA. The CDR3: CASSSKTGATGELFF. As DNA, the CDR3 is TGTGCCAGCAGTTCTAAGACAGGGGCCACCGGGGAGCTGTTTTTT.

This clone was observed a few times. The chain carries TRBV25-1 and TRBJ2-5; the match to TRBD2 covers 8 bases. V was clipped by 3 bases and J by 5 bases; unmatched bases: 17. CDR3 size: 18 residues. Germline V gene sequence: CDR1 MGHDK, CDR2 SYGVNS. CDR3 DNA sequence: TGTGCCAGCAGTGACCCGGGGGGGAGGGGAGGGTCGCGGGAGACCCAGTACTTC. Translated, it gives CASSDPGGRGGSRETQYF. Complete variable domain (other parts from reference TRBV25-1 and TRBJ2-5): EADIYQTPRYLVIGTGKKITLECSQTMGHDKMYWYQQDPGMELHLIHYSYGVNSTEKGDLSSESTVSRIRTEHFPLTLESARPSHTSQYLCASSDPGGRGGSRETQYFGPGTRLLVL.

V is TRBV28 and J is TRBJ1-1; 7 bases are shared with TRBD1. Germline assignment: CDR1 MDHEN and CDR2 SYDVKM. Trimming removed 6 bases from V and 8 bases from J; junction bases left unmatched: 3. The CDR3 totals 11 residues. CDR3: CASRVGQEAFF. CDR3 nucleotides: TGTGCCAGCAGGGTGGGACAGGAAGCTTTCTTT. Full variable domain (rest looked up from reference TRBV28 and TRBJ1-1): DVKVTQSSRYLVKRTGEKVFLECVQDMDHENMFWYRQDPGLGLRLIYFSYDVKMKEKGDIPEGYSVSREKKERFSLILESASTNQTSMYLCASRVGQEAFFGQGTRLTVV.

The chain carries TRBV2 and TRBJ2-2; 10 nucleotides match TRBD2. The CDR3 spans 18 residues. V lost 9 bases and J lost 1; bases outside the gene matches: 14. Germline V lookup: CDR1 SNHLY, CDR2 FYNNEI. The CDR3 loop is CASFPRLAGEGNTGELFF. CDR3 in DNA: TGTGCCAGTTTCCCTCGGCTAGCGGGAGAAGGGAACACCGGGGAGCTGTTTTTT.

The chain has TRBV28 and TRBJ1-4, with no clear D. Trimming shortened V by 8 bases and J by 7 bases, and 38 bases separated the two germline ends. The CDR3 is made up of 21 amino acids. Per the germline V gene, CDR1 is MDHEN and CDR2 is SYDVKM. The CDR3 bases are TGTGCCAGCCGAACCCCTACGAGAGGGCGGGTAGTTGTAAGAGATTCTGAAAAACTGTTTTTT. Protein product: CASRTPTRGRVVVRDSEKLFF.

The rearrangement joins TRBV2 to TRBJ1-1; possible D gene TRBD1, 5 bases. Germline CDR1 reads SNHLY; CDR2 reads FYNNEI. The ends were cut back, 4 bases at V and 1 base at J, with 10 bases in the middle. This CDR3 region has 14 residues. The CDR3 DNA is TGTGCCAGCAGTGTCCAGGGTTCGAACACTGAAGCTTTCTTT. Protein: CASSVQGSNTEAFF. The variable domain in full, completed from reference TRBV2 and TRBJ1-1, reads EPEVTQTPSHQVTQMGQEVILRCVPISNHLYFYWYRQILGQKVEFLVSFYNNEISEKSEIFDDQFSVERPDGSNFTLKIRSTKLEDSAMYFCASSVQGSNTEAFFGQGTRLTVV.

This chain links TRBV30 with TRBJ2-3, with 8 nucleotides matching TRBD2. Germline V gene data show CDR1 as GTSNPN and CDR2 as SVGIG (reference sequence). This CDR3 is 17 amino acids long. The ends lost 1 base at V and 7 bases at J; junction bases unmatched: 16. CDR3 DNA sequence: TGTGCCTGGAGTGCGGGGGGGTTGCGGCCCACTTGGAATACGCAGTATTTT. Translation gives CAWSAGGLRPTWNTQYF.

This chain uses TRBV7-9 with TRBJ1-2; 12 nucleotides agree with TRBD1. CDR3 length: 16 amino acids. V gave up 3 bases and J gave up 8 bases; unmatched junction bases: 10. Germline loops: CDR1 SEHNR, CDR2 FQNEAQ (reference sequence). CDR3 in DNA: TGTGCCAGCAGCTTCTCCCCGGGACAGGGGGCAGGAGGCTACACCTTC. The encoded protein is CASSFSPGQGAGGYTF.

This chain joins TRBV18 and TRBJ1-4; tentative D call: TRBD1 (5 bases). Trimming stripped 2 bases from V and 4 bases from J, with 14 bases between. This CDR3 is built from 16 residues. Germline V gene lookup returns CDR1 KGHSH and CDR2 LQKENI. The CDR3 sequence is CASSPSQGGVNEKLFF. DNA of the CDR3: TGTGCCAGCTCACCATCGCAGGGTGGAGTTAATGAAAAACTGTTTTTT.

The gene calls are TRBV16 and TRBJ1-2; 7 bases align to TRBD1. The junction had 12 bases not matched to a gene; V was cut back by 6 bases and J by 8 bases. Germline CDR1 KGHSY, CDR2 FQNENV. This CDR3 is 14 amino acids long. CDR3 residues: CASRSTTGAGGYTF. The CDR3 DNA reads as TGTGCCAGCAGATCTACTACAGGGGCGGGCGGCTACACCTTC.

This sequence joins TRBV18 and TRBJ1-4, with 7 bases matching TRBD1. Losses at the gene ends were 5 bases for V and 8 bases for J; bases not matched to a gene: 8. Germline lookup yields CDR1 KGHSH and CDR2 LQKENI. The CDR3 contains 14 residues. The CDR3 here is CASSAGTVDEKLFF. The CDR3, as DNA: TGTGCCAGCTCAGCCGGGACAGTGGACGAAAAACTGTTTTTT.

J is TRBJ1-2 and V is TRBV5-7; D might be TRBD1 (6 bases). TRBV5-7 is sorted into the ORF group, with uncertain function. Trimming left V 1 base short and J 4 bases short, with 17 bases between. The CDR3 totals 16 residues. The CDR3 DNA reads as TGTGCCAGCAGCTTGCTTCGGGGGGGCTGTAGCTATGGCTACACCTTC. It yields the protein CASSLLRGGCSYGYTF.

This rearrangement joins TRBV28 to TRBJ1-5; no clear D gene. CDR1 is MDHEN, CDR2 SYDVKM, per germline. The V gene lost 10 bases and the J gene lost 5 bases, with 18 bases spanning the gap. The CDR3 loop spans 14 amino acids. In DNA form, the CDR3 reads TGTGCCATTCGCCCGCGGGCCGGGGATCAGCCCCAGCATTTT. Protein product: CAIRPRAGDQPQHF.

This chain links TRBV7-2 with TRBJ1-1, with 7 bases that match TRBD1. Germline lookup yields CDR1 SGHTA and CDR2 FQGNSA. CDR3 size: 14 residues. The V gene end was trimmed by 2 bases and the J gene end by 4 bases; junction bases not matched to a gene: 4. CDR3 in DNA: TGTGCCAGCAGCTTACAGGGGGGTGGCACTGAAGCTTTCTTT. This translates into CASSLQGGGTEAFF. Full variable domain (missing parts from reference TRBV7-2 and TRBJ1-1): GAGVSQSPSNKVTEKGKDVELRCDPISGHTALYWYRQSLGQGLEFLIYFQGNSAPDKSGLPSDRFSAERTGGSVSTLTIQRTQQEDSAVYLCASSLQGGGTEAFFGQGTRLTVV.

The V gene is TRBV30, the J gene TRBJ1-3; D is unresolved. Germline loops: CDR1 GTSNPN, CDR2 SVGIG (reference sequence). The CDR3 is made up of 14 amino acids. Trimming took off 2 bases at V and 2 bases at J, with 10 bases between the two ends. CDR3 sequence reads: CAWSLGGTGNTIYF. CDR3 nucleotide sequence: TGTGCCTGGAGTTTAGGAGGGACTGGAAACACCATATATTTT.

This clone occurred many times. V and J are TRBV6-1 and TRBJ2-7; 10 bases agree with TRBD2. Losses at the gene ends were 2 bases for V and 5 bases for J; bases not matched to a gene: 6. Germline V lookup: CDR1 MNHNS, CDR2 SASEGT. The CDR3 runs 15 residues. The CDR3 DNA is TGTGCCAGCAGTGAAATAGCTAGCGGGAGCGACGAGCAGTACTTC. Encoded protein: CASSEIASGSDEQYF.

CDR3 nucleotide sequence: TGTGCCAGCAGCCAAAGGACAGGGGGCTATCGAAACACCATATATTTT. The encoded protein is CASSQRTGGYRNTIYF. The chain joins TRBV3-1 (or the pseudogene TRBV3-2) to TRBJ1-3; TRBD1 agrees at 11 bases. The CDR3 contains 16 residues. Germline V gene lookup returns CDR1 LGHDT and CDR2 YNNKEL (reference sequence). J lost 5 bases, V lost 2 bases, and 5 bases had no gene match.

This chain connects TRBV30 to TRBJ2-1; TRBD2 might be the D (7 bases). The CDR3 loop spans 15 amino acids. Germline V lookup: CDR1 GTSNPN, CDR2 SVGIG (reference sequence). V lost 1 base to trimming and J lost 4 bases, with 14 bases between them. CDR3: CAWSEWAGAYNEQFF. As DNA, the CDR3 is TGTGCCTGGAGTGAGTGGGCGGGGGCATACAATGAGCAGTTCTTC.

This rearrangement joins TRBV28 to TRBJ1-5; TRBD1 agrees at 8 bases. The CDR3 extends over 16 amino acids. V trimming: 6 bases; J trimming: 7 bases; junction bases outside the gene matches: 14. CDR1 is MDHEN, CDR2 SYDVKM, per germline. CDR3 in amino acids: CASSGAGGADGQPQHF. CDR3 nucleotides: TGTGCCAGCAGCGGGGCAGGGGGCGCGGACGGCCAGCCCCAGCATTTT.

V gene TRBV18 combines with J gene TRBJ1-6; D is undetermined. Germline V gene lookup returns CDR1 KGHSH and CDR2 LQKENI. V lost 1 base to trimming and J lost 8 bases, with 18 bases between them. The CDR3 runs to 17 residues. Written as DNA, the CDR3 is TGTGCCAGCTCACCACTGGGAGGGCTGGTGGGCGATTCACCCCTCCACTTT. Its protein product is CASSPLGGLVGDSPLHF.

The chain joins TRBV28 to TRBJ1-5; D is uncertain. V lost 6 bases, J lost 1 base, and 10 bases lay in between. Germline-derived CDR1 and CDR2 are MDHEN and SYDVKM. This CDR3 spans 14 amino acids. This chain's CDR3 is CASRVTPSNQPQHF. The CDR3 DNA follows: TGTGCCAGCAGGGTGACTCCAAGCAATCAGCCCCAGCATTTT.

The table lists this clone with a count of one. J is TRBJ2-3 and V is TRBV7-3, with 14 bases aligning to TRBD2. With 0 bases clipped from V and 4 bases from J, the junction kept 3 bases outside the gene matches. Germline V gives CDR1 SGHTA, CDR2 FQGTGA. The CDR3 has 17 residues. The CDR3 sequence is CASSLTGTSGSADTQYF. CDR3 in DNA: TGTGCCAGCAGCTTAACGGGGACTAGCGGGAGTGCAGATACGCAGTATTTT.

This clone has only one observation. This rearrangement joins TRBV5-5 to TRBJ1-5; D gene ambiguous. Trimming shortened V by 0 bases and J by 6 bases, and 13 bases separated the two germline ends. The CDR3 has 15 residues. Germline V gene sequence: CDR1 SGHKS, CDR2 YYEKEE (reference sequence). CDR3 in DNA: TGTGCCAGCAGCTTGGGATCGGGGTGGGTTCAGCCCCAGCATTTT. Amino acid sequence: CASSLGSGWVQPQHF. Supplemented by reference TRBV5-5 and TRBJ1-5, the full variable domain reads DAGVTQSPTHLIKTRGQQVTLRCSPISGHKSVSWYQQVLGQGPQFIFQYYEKEERGRGNFPDRFSARQFPNYSSELNVNALLLGDSALYLCASSLGSGWVQPQHFGDGTRLSIL.

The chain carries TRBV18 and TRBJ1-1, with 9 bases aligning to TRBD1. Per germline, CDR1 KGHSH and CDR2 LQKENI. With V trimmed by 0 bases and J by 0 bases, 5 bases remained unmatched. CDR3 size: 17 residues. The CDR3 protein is CASSPPGTGSLNTEAFF. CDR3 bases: TGTGCCAGCTCACCACCGGGGACAGGGTCCCTGAACACTGAAGCTTTCTTT.

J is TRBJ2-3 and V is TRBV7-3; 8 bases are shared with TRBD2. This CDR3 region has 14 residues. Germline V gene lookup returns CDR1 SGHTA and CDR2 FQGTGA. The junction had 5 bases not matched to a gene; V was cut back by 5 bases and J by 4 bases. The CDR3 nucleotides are TGTGCCAGCAGCCAAGAGCGGGAGTCAGATACGCAGTATTTT. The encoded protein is CASSQERESDTQYF.

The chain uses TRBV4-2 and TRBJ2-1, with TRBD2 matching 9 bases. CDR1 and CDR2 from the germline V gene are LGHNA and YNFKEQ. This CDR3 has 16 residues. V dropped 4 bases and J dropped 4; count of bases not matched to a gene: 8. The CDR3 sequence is CASSRLAGSQYNEQFF. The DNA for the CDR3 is TGTGCCAGCAGCCGCCTAGCGGGATCTCAATACAATGAGCAGTTCTTC.